These T cell receptor beta chains were read from a single sample in a study of early T cells in non-severe SARS-CoV-2 infection. MiXCR, run by TCRdb on the 5' RACE reads, gives a single entry per CDR3 protein. The sample has approximately 31,000 distinct CDR3 sequences; 5.7% are singletons. The sequenced sample was whole blood. These receptors originate from an adult who was a healthcare worker with PCR-confirmed SARS-CoV-2 infection or an uninfected control (not recorded which). CDR3s leave out the opening cysteine and the closing phenylalanine or tryptophan. The order of the fields is V gene, J gene, CDR3 protein.

V gene: TRBV20-1; J gene: TRBJ2-1; CDR3 protein: SGRAGRYEQF
V gene: TRBV6-6; J gene: TRBJ2-5; CDR3 protein: ASSPGTGRGGETQY
V gene: TRBV9; J gene: TRBJ2-1; CDR3 protein: ASSGISPSGNEQF
V gene: TRBV25-1; J gene: TRBJ2-7; CDR3 protein: AARRGEGYEQY
V gene: TRBV19; J gene: TRBJ1-3; CDR3 protein: ASTAEGPGNTIY
V gene: TRBV2; J gene: TRBJ1-1; CDR3 protein: ASSGDSGEAF
V gene: TRBV12-3/TRBV12-4; J gene: TRBJ2-5; CDR3 protein: ASSLPQGVKTQY
V gene: TRBV30; J gene: TRBJ2-2; CDR3 protein: AQRQGAGTGELF
V gene: TRBV3-1; J gene: TRBJ2-1; CDR3 protein: ASSQEIAGGPENEQF
V gene: TRBV20-1; J gene: TRBJ2-7; CDR3 protein: SAEPDTNSYEQY
V gene: TRBV27; J gene: TRBJ2-1; CDR3 protein: ASSTQGGSYNEQF
V gene: TRBV6-2/TRBV6-3; J gene: TRBJ1-5; CDR3 protein: ASSPDSRNQPQH
V gene: TRBV5-5; J gene: TRBJ2-7; CDR3 protein: ASSSRDSRWEQY
V gene: TRBV11-2; J gene: TRBJ2-3; CDR3 protein: ASTYSGTSTDTQY
V gene: TRBV28; J gene: TRBJ2-1; CDR3 protein: ASGLLDNNEQF
V gene: TRBV30; J gene: TRBJ1-1; CDR3 protein: AFSGGGTNTEAF
V gene: TRBV6-6; J gene: TRBJ1-2; CDR3 protein: ASSQGQLYGYT
V gene: TRBV12-3/TRBV12-4; J gene: TRBJ2-1; CDR3 protein: ASSSPRREQF
V gene: TRBV5-1; J gene: TRBJ2-5; CDR3 protein: ASSPRTGGRIETQY
V gene: TRBV20-1; J gene: TRBJ2-5; CDR3 protein: SAYSRQDKETQY
V gene: TRBV15; J gene: TRBJ2-3; CDR3 protein: ATSRPIAGGTDTQY
V gene: TRBV6-1; J gene: TRBJ2-3; CDR3 protein: ASLRYSNTDTQY
V gene: TRBV19; J gene: TRBJ1-2; CDR3 protein: ASSGQGYGYT
V gene: TRBV2; J gene: TRBJ2-1; CDR3 protein: ASTGPGISNEQF
V gene: TRBV20-1; J gene: TRBJ1-3; CDR3 protein: SAPKGLRGNTIY
V gene: TRBV29-1; J gene: TRBJ2-3; CDR3 protein: SANGGDTQY
V gene: TRBV6-1; J gene: TRBJ1-2; CDR3 protein: ASMTGGLYGYT
V gene: TRBV27; J gene: TRBJ2-2; CDR3 protein: ATKQFMALAGPNTGELF
V gene: TRBV5-5; J gene: TRBJ2-3; CDR3 protein: ASSRDVSGYTDTQY
V gene: TRBV9; J gene: TRBJ2-5; CDR3 protein: ASSSRDRRETQY
V gene: TRBV4-1; J gene: TRBJ1-5; CDR3 protein: ASSRFSNQPQH
V gene: TRBV20-1; J gene: TRBJ2-7; CDR3 protein: SAPEAGLYYEQY
V gene: TRBV3-1; J gene: TRBJ2-7; CDR3 protein: ASSQAGEQY
V gene: TRBV7-9; J gene: TRBJ2-7; CDR3 protein: ASSLGLAGSYEQY
V gene: TRBV5-1; J gene: TRBJ1-2; CDR3 protein: ASSSRGQNYGYT
V gene: TRBV25-1; J gene: TRBJ2-3; CDR3 protein: ASSVTSGTDTQY
V gene: TRBV5-1; J gene: TRBJ2-3; CDR3 protein: ASSLLWTDPTSTDTQY